This T cell receptor (beta chain) is drawn from a study of blood T cell repertoires in COVID-19. Study details: Some COVID-19 samples were acute and others convalescent; all came from the United States, Italy and Spain. Nucleic acid was either cDNA or gDNA, and it came from T cells, B-cell-depleted T cells, or PBMCs.

Germline loops: CDR1 LGHDT, CDR2 YNNKEL (reference sequence). J was trimmed by 9 bases and V by 5 bases; bases with no gene match: 11. The CDR3 has 15 amino acids. Per the study methods: Amplifying reference gene primers gave estimates of nucleated cell counts. The data were produced by immunoSEQ multiplex PCR, yet TCRdb's version contains in-frame clones alone and is incomplete. V and J calls and clone size are given by that table; D and trimming were obtained from the DNA. Here the sample spans 100,000 to 120,000 clones, 80% to 85% being singletons. V is TRBV3-1 (or the pseudogene TRBV3-2) and J is TRBJ2-1; 9 positions agree with TRBD2. Sequencing was carried out using peripheral blood. The TCR comes from a woman older than 75 with acute or convalescent COVID-19. CDR3 DNA sequence: TGTGCCAGCAGCACAACCTCTAGCGGGAATAGTGAGCAGTTCTTC. Translated, it gives CASSTTSSGNSEQFF.